This T cell receptor beta chain derives from a study of blood T cells in healthy people across ages. For the second PCR, which ran for 7 to 11 cycles, a sample-barcoded 5' primer and a J-beta primer mix were used. One entry per CDR3 protein, called by TCRdb with MiXCR from the 5' RACE reads. Counted here are roughly 800,000 distinct CDR3 sequences, 58% occurring once; the ten biggest clones make up about 20%. Germline V gene lookup returns CDR1 SQVTM and CDR2 ANQGSEA. The CDR3 contains 15 residues. The chain links TRBV29-1 to TRBJ2-7, with D possibly matching TRBD1 (5 bases). The DNA end favors TRBJ2-5, so the J call may be wrong. Sequences were obtained from blood. The source is a man aged 25 to 45 in good health. CDR3 protein: CSVETQGRDGETQYF. CDR3 in DNA: TGCAGCGTTGAAACTCAGGGTCGTGACGGGGAGACCCAGTACTTC.